These 13 T cell receptor beta chains were sequenced from one sample in a study of blood T cell repertoires in COVID-19 (dated by TCRdb to the early 2020s). Receptor amplification or capture employed the immunoSEQ multiplex PCR assay. Imported from immuneACCESS, the table was reduced by TCRdb to in-frame sequences with V and J called. These copies leave out some clones; in studies compared against another copy, an unresolved V gene accounts for under half, and the cause of the remainder is not known. This sample lists 200,000 to 250,000 clones; 83% were detected once. About 4.8% of the sample lies in the top ten. Sequencing was done on a sample of PBMCs or T cells enriched from blood (not recorded which). The receptors derive from a woman aged 45-65 years who had been exposed to COVID-19.

The chain uses TRBV18 and TRBJ1-1; 7 positions agree with TRBD1. V trimming: 3 bases; J trimming: 6 bases; junction bases outside the gene matches: 7. The germline V gene has CDR1 KGHSH and CDR2 LQKENI. CDR3 length: 14 amino acids. The CDR3 protein is CASSPSGTAPEAFF. The CDR3 bases are TGTGCCAGCTCACCCTCCGGGACAGCCCCTGAAGCTTTCTTT.

A note on this clone: This CDR3 is also generated by other DNA sequences in the sample. This chain uses TRBV2 with TRBJ2-5, with no clear D. Germline CDR1 SNHLY, CDR2 FYNNEI. This CDR3 contains 12 residues. Trimming left V 4 bases short and J 2 bases short, with 5 bases between. CDR3 DNA: TGTGCCAGCAGTGCGTTACAAGAGACCCAGTACTTC. It codes for CASSALQETQYF.

The chain uses TRBV19 and TRBJ2-7, with 10 positions matching TRBD2. CDR3 size: 13 residues. Germline V gives CDR1 LNHDA, CDR2 SQIVND (reference sequence). The ends lost 8 bases at V and 4 bases at J; junction bases unmatched: 5. DNA of the CDR3: TGTGCCAGTGGAGGAGCGGGGGGGTACGAGCAGTACTTC. Translated, it gives CASGGAGGYEQYF. The complete variable domain, with remaining parts taken from reference TRBV19 and TRBJ2-7, reads DGGITQSPKYLFRKEGQNVTLSCEQNLNHDAMYWYRQDPGQGLRLIYYSQIVNDFQKGDIAEGYSVSREKKESFPLTVTSAQKNPTAFYLCASGGAGGYEQYFGPGTRLTVT.

This chain uses TRBV18 with TRBJ2-3; TRBD2 aligns across 7 bases. CDR3 length equals 17 residues. The germline V gene has CDR1 KGHSH and CDR2 LQKENI. V shed 3 bases and J 0 bases; nucleotides not matched to a gene: 9. The CDR3 sequence: CASSPSGGTSSTDTQYF. In DNA, the CDR3 is TGTGCCAGCTCACCGTCGGGAGGAACCTCTAGCACAGATACGCAGTATTTT.

This clone was recorded only once. The J gene is TRBJ1-4, the V gene TRBV19; D is perhaps TRBD1 (5 bases). Germline V gene sequence: CDR1 LNHDA, CDR2 SQIVND (reference sequence). CDR3 size: 16 residues. Trimming cost V 0 bases and J 8 bases, with 16 bases left between them. CDR3 protein: CASSIDLDQWGEKLFF. CDR3 bases: TGTGCCAGTAGTATAGATCTGGACCAATGGGGCGAAAAACTGTTTTTT. The variable domain in full, completed from reference TRBV19 and TRBJ1-4, reads DGGITQSPKYLFRKEGQNVTLSCEQNLNHDAMYWYRQDPGQGLRLIYYSQIVNDFQKGDIAEGYSVSREKKESFPLTVTSAQKNPTAFYLCASSIDLDQWGEKLFFGSGTQLSVL.

This clone has a single count. J is TRBJ2-3 and V is TRBV3-1 (or the pseudogene TRBV3-2); 8 nucleotides line up with TRBD2. Germline CDR1 is LGHDT and CDR2 is YNNKEL (reference sequence). The CDR3 spans 15 residues. The J segment lost 2 bases and the V segment lost 4 bases, leaving 5 bases of the junction unmatched. The CDR3 reads CASSPRAGATDTQYF. The CDR3 DNA sequence: TGTGCCAGCAGCCCGAGAGCGGGAGCCACAGATACGCAGTATTTT.

The gene calls are TRBV3-1 (or the pseudogene TRBV3-2) and TRBJ2-5, with 8 bases matching TRBD1. Trimming took 5 bases from V and 5 from J; bases not matched to a gene: 10. Germline CDR1 is LGHDT and CDR2 is YNNKEL (reference sequence). This CDR3 comprises 15 residues. Written as DNA, the CDR3 is TGTGCCAGCAGCGACGGACAGGGCGGAGGGGAGACCCAGTACTTC. It encodes CASSDGQGGGETQYF.

Only one count was recorded for this clone. The chain is built from TRBV24-1 and TRBJ1-1, with D perhaps TRBD1 (6 bases). V was trimmed by 4 bases and J by 4 bases, leaving 9 bases between them. Germline CDR1 and CDR2: KGHDR and SFDVKD. The CDR3 has 13 residues. This CDR3 is CATSDRGGTEAFF. The CDR3 DNA sequence: TGTGCCACCAGTGACCGAGGGGGCACTGAAGCTTTCTTT.

For the CDR3, the DNA is TGTGCCAGCAGTGAATACGGAGCAGGGAAGCAAGAGACCCAGTACTTC. It yields the protein CASSEYGAGKQETQYF. The V gene is TRBV6-1, the J gene TRBJ2-5; weak D call: TRBD1 (5 bases). This CDR3 contains 16 residues. Germline-derived CDR1 and CDR2 are MNHNS and SASEGT. Trimming stripped 2 bases from V and 2 bases from J, with 15 bases between.

The chain employs TRBV3-1 (or the pseudogene TRBV3-2) and TRBJ2-3; D possibly corresponds to TRBD2 (6 bases). V shed 6 bases and J shed 2 bases, with 12 bases lying between them. CDR3 length: 14 residues. Germline V gives CDR1 LGHDT, CDR2 YNNKEL (reference sequence). CDR3 in DNA: TGTGCCAGCAGTCGTAGCGGACTCACAGATACGCAGTATTTT. Amino acid sequence: CASSRSGLTDTQYF.

This clone has a handful of counts. The chain is built from TRBV5-1 and TRBJ2-1, with D unclear. CDR3 length: 11 amino acids. V was pared by 0 bases and J by 9 bases, with 4 bases between. CDR1 and CDR2 from the germline V gene are SGHRS and YFSETQ. The DNA for the CDR3 is TGCGCCAGCAGCTTGGGAGGTGAGCAGTTCTTC. Protein sequence: CASSLGGEQFF.

The V call is TRBV28, the J call TRBJ2-3; no clear D. Looked up from germline, CDR1 is MDHEN and CDR2 is SYDVKM. V lost 5 bases and J 2 bases, leaving 14 bases between the germline ends. The CDR3 is made up of 15 amino acids. The CDR3 DNA sequence: TGTGCCAGCAGTCCGTTCCTAGAGGACACAGATACGCAGTATTTT. Residues: CASSPFLEDTDTQYF.

The genes are TRBV15 and TRBJ1-1; D may be TRBD1 (6 bases). Trimming left V 0 bases short and J 3 bases short, with 17 bases between. Looked up from germline, CDR1 is LNHNV and CDR2 is YYDKDF (reference sequence). This CDR3 has 17 residues. For the CDR3, the DNA is TGTGCCACCAGCAGAGATCTCGACCTCAGGGGAGACACTGAAGCTTTCTTT. Its translation: CATSRDLDLRGDTEAFF.